One and the same sample provided the 4 T cell receptor beta chains below, sequenced in a study of cytomegalovirus exposure and HLA in healthy donors. Libraries were prepared by immunoSEQ multiplex PCR; TCRdb keeps only in-frame clonotypes and omits some of them. Of some 150,000 clones detected, over 80% appear once; the ten largest clones hold about 6.7%. The sample taken for sequencing was PBMCs. All receptors come from a young woman in good health and CMV-seropositive.

Here the CDR3 DNA reads TGTGCCAGCAGTCCGACTCCTCCGAGACAGGGGCAGGATGAGCAGTTCTTC. This translates into CASSPTPPRQGQDEQFF. The chain carries TRBV28 and TRBJ2-1, with 8 bases lining up with TRBD1. V shed 5 bases and J 8 bases; nucleotides not matched to a gene: 17. There are 17 residues in the CDR3. The germline V gene has CDR1 MDHEN and CDR2 SYDVKM. Based on the CDR3 plus reference TRBV28 and TRBJ2-1, the full variable domain is DVKVTQSSRYLVKRTGEKVFLECVQDMDHENMFWYRQDPGLGLRLIYFSYDVKMKEKGDIPEGYSVSREKKERFSLILESASTNQTSMYLCASSPTPPRQGQDEQFFGPGTRLTVL.

This clone was recorded a few times. The V gene is TRBV19, the J gene TRBJ1-6; 8 bases are a match to TRBD1. Trimming removed 3 bases from V and 14 bases from J; junction bases left unmatched: 9. Germline V gene data show CDR1 as LNHDA and CDR2 as SQIVND (reference sequence). The CDR3 spans 14 residues. CDR3 in amino acids: CASSIEDRDRTLHF. Here the CDR3 DNA reads TGTGCCAGTAGTATTGAGGACAGGGATCGGACCCTCCACTTT.

The gene calls are TRBV29-1 and TRBJ2-3; the match to TRBD2 covers 9 bases. V was pared by 7 bases and J by 2 bases, with 7 bases of the junction left unmatched. Germline CDR1 SQVTM, CDR2 ANQGSEA. The CDR3 runs 14 residues. The CDR3 DNA is TGCAGCGGCCGTAGCGGGGGCTTCACAGATACGCAGTATTTT. It encodes CSGRSGGFTDTQYF.

V is TRBV4-2 and J is TRBJ2-5; 7 nucleotides align to TRBD2. The germline V gene encodes CDR1 LGHNA and CDR2 YNFKEQ. V lost 2 bases, J lost 5 bases, and 5 bases stayed unmatched. The CDR3 runs 14 residues. The chain's CDR3 is CASSQQTSWETQYF. CDR3 DNA sequence: TGTGCCAGCAGCCAACAGACTAGCTGGGAGACCCAGTACTTC.